This T cell receptor beta chain comes out of a study of cytomegalovirus exposure and HLA in healthy donors. It was with 60 Vbeta and 13 Jbeta primers that the PCR ran. Sequencing used immunoSEQ multiplex PCR; TCRdb keeps in-frame clones, though not all of them. The sample has over 150,000 clones; 70% to 75% are singletons. CDR1 is WSHSY, CDR2 SAAADI, per germline. The V segment lost 6 bases and the J segment 2 bases; nucleotides outside the gene matches: 4. CDR3 length: 15 amino acids. Sequences were obtained from PBMCs. This TCR derives from a woman aged 30 to 39 in good health and CMV-seropositive. The J gene is TRBJ2-6, the V gene TRBV10-2; 7 bases line up with TRBD1. The DNA for the CDR3 is TGCGCCAGCAGCGGAGACAGGGCTGGGGCCAACGTCCTGACTTTC. It is translated as CASSGDRAGANVLTF.